The text below deals with one TCR beta chain. What it binds is unknown. This sample stems from a study of cytomegalovirus exposure and HLA in healthy donors. Study findings and constraints: A subsequent analysis found that TCR clusters from the first cohort also tended to co-occur in the 90 to 150 validation repertoires, with about 95% of cluster scores above 0. Reported results showed that the classifier diagnosed cytomegalovirus status with high specificity and sensitivity. Researchers counted about 150 TCR beta chains as cytomegalovirus-associated.

Germline assignment: CDR1 SGHVS and CDR2 FQNEAQ. CDR3 length: 16 amino acids. V lost 0 bases, J lost 8 bases, and 19 bases lay in between. Generated by immunoSEQ multiplex PCR, the TCRdb table keeps only in-frame clones and is missing some. The profile shows 55,000 to 80,000 clones, 85% to 95% of them singletons. The chain joins TRBV7-8 to TRBJ1-2; a weak D match, TRBD1 (5 bases). This TCR was recovered from a man between 18 and 35 years old in good health and CMV-seronegative. The sample was PBMCs. The chain's CDR3 is CASSLAVPGLPEGYTF. In DNA form, the CDR3 reads TGTGCCAGCAGCTTAGCTGTGCCAGGGCTGCCGGAAGGCTACACCTTC. Filled out from reference TRBV7-8 and TRBJ1-2, the complete variable domain reads GAGVSQSPRYKVAKRGQDVALRCDPISGHVSLFWYQQALGQGPEFLTYFQNEAQLDKSGLPSDRFFAERPEGSVSTLKIQRTQQEDSAVYLCASSLAVPGLPEGYTFGSGTRLTVV.